Below are 26 T cell receptor beta chains sequenced from a single sample in a study of shared clonotypes between healthy human individuals. Clones were sequenced by immunoSEQ multiplex PCR, and TCRdb holds only the in-frame ones, with some missing. Of about 2.3 million clones listed, about 92% are singletons. Material: naive CD4+ T cells from PBMCs. Subset in this sample: CD45RA+ positively selected. All receptors come from a man aged 18 to 35 in good health. Some clones in this sample may be carry-over from other donors' samples.

The genes are TRBV5-8 and TRBJ1-1; D is uncertain. V was cut by 0 bases and J by 1 base, with 10 bases left in between. The V gene's germline CDR1 is SGHTS and CDR2 YDEGEE. This CDR3 is built from 15 residues. The CDR3 DNA follows: TGTGCCAGCAGCTTGGGTGTAGGGTCGAACACTGAAGCTTTCTTT. Amino acids: CASSLGVGSNTEAFF.

Concerning this clone: The sample carries other DNA sequences with the same CDR3. The rearrangement uses TRBV5-4 and TRBJ2-5; D might be TRBD1 (6 bases). There are 14 residues in the CDR3. In germline, CDR1 is SGHNT, CDR2 YYREEE (reference sequence). Trimming stripped 0 bases from V and 2 bases from J, with 8 bases between. In DNA, the CDR3 is TGTGCCAGCAGCTTGGGAGGACAGCAAGAGACCCAGTACTTC. This sequence encodes CASSLGGQQETQYF.

With regard to this clone: The sample contains more than one DNA sequence encoding this CDR3. The rearrangement joins TRBV28 to TRBJ2-7, with D perhaps given as TRBD1 or TRBD2 (5 bases each). V lost 3 bases, J lost 4 bases, and 10 bases lay in between. Germline lookup yields CDR1 MDHEN and CDR2 SYDVKM. The CDR3 spans 13 residues. The CDR3 DNA reads as TGTGCCAGCAGTTTGAGGGGATTGTACGAGCAGTACTTC. This codes for CASSLRGLYEQYF.

This clone was seen a handful of times. The sample contains more than one DNA sequence encoding this CDR3. This chain links TRBV29-1 with TRBJ1-2; 11 bases align to TRBD1. The germline gives CDR1 SQVTM, CDR2 ANQGSEA. V lost 4 bases and J lost 2; bases outside the gene matches: 0. The CDR3 contains 13 residues. This chain's CDR3 is CSVGTGGNYGYTF. In DNA form, the CDR3 reads TGCAGCGTTGGGACAGGGGGCAACTATGGCTACACCTTC.

The chain employs TRBV15 and TRBJ2-5; TRBD1 is a possible D gene (5 bases). CDR3 length equals 15 residues. The V gene's germline CDR1 is LNHNV and CDR2 YYDKDF (reference sequence). V lost 1 base, J lost 3 bases, and 12 bases lay in between. The DNA of the CDR3 is TGTGCCACCAGCAGAGGTGCAGGGTGGAAAGAGACCCAGTACTTC. Encoded protein: CATSRGAGWKETQYF.

This clone showed up just once. This chain connects TRBV28 to TRBJ1-2; D not certain. Germline assignment: CDR1 MDHEN and CDR2 SYDVKM. V was shortened by 8 bases and J by 6 bases, with 7 bases between the two germline ends. The CDR3 runs to 10 residues. Here the CDR3 reads CASASNGYTF. The CDR3 DNA reads TGTGCCAGCGCCTCGAATGGCTACACCTTC.

The chain links TRBV5-1 to TRBJ2-4; no definite D call. The CDR3 is 14 amino acids. V was clipped by 0 bases and J by 8 bases, with 12 bases between them. Looked up from germline, CDR1 is SGHRS and CDR2 is YFSETQ. CDR3 bases: TGCGCCAGCAGCTTGGACAGCGACGTACACATTCAGTACTTC. It encodes CASSLDSDVHIQYF.

Points on this clone: The sample contains more than one DNA sequence encoding this CDR3. The gene calls are TRBV19 and TRBJ2-4; D gene unclear. Germline assignment: CDR1 LNHDA and CDR2 SQIVND (reference sequence). The CDR3 is made up of 14 amino acids. V was pared by 1 base and J by 1 base, with 5 bases between. This CDR3 reads CASSIAGAKNIQYF. The CDR3 DNA sequence: TGTGCCAGTAGTATAGCGGGTGCCAAAAACATTCAGTACTTC.

In DNA, the CDR3 is TGCGCCAGCAGGGTAGCGGGGGTGGAAGATACGCAGTATTTT. Protein product: CASRVAGVEDTQYF. The V and J genes are TRBV5-1 and TRBJ2-3, with 9 bases fitting TRBD2. This CDR3 has 14 residues. With V trimmed by 5 bases and J by 5 bases, 6 bases remained unmatched. CDR1 is SGHRS, CDR2 YFSETQ, per germline.

This chain joins TRBV2 and TRBJ1-2; D is ambiguous. CDR1 and CDR2 from the germline V gene are SNHLY and FYNNEI. Trimming left V 6 bases short and J 0 bases short, with 11 bases between. This CDR3 spans 14 amino acids. CDR3 bases: TGTGCCAGCAGCAGGACGCCTTCTAACTATGGCTACACCTTC. Translated: CASSRTPSNYGYTF.

V gene TRBV19 combines with J gene TRBJ2-1; the D gene is possibly TRBD2 (7 bases). The CDR3 runs to 13 residues. The germline V gene has CDR1 LNHDA and CDR2 SQIVND (reference sequence). V was shortened by 7 bases and J by 8 bases, with 15 bases between the two germline ends. The CDR3 is CASKTRGGDEQFF. The CDR3 DNA reads TGTGCCAGTAAAACTCGCGGGGGCGATGAGCAGTTCTTC.

This clone showed up just a few times. The V gene is TRBV25-1, the J gene TRBJ1-1, with 7 positions matching TRBD1. V lost 3 bases and J lost 1; bases outside the gene matches: 2. This CDR3 is built from 14 residues. Germline CDR1 MGHDK, CDR2 SYGVNS. The CDR3 DNA is TGTGCCAGCAGTGACGGGGACAGGAACACTGAAGCTTTCTTT. It encodes CASSDGDRNTEAFF.

V and J are TRBV7-2 and TRBJ2-3; 9 bases agree with TRBD1. This CDR3 contains 14 residues. The V gene end was trimmed by 5 bases and the J gene end by 6 bases; junction bases not matched to a gene: 6. In germline, CDR1 is SGHTA, CDR2 FQGNSA. CDR3 nucleotides: TGTGCCAGCAGCCCCGGGACAGGGATGGATACGCAGTATTTT. This translates into CASSPGTGMDTQYF.

The rearrangement links TRBV12-1 to TRBJ2-7; the table's TRBD2 call for D was not verified on the DNA. TRBV12-1 is marked as a pseudogene. The CDR3 totals 11 residues. In DNA, the CDR3 is TGTGCCAGCAGCTCTATGCTCGAGCAGTACTTC. Protein sequence: CASSSMLEQYF.

Worth noting for this clone: This sample includes further DNA sequences coding for the same CDR3. This rearrangement joins TRBV18 to TRBJ2-5; TRBD2 aligns across 8 bases. The CDR3 contains 15 residues. Trimming at V came to 0 bases and at J to 4 bases, leaving 4 bases not matched to a gene. Germline-derived CDR1 and CDR2 are KGHSH and LQKENI. The CDR3 DNA follows: TGTGCCAGCTCACCACCCGAGCTAGCGGGAGAGACCCAGTACTTC. This translates into CASSPPELAGETQYF.

Notes on this clone: The same CDR3 can be traced to other DNA sequences in this sample. The chain combines TRBV7-2 with TRBJ1-1; D not resolved. This CDR3 is built from 14 residues. V lost 0 bases, J lost 1 base, and 6 bases lay in between. The V gene's germline CDR1 is SGHTA and CDR2 FQGNSA. The CDR3: CASSLAAGNTEAFF. The DNA for the CDR3 is TGTGCCAGCAGCTTAGCGGCGGGGAACACTGAAGCTTTCTTT.

Details on this clone: This sample also contains other DNA sequences that code for the same CDR3. V usage is TRBV9 and J usage is TRBJ2-2, with D tentatively TRBD2 (6 bases). V gave up 0 bases and J gave up 6 bases, with 9 bases separating them. The CDR3 extends over 14 amino acids. Germline loops: CDR1 SGDLS, CDR2 YYNGEE. CDR3 in amino acids: CASSVVGGSGELFF. In DNA, the CDR3 is TGTGCCAGCAGCGTAGTTGGAGGGTCCGGGGAGCTGTTTTTT. The full variable domain, rest sourced from reference TRBV9 and TRBJ2-2, is DSGVTQTPKHLITATGQRVTLRCSPRSGDLSVYWYQQSLDQGLQFLIQYYNGEERAKGNILERFSAQQFPDLHSELNLSSLELGDSALYFCASSVVGGSGELFFGEGSRLTVL.

The CDR3 region is CASSLGWGGTDTQYF. Here the CDR3 DNA reads TGTGCCAGCAGCTTAGGCTGGGGGGGCACAGATACGCAGTATTTT. V and J are TRBV7-2 and TRBJ2-3, with D maybe TRBD2 (6 bases). The germline gives CDR1 SGHTA, CDR2 FQGNSA. The CDR3 spans 15 residues. V lost 1 base and J 1 base, leaving 9 bases between the germline ends.

The chain combines TRBV7-8 with TRBJ2-5; TRBD2 matches 7 bases. J gave up 9 bases and V 2 bases, and 12 bases lay outside the gene matches. The V gene's germline CDR1 is SGHVS and CDR2 FQNEAQ. The CDR3 contains 15 residues. The CDR3 DNA follows: TGTGCCAGCAGCTTAACTAGGTTTGCGGGAGATCCCCAGTACTTC. This translates into CASSLTRFAGDPQYF.

The rearrangement uses TRBV6-1 and TRBJ2-3; 9 bases are a match to TRBD1. The V gene's germline CDR1 is MNHNS and CDR2 SASEGT. CDR3 length equals 14 residues. V lost 11 bases to trimming and J lost 3 bases; unmatched junction nucleotides: 9. The CDR3 reads CALARDRETDTQYF. CDR3 nucleotide sequence: TGTGCCTTAGCCCGGGACAGGGAGACAGATACGCAGTATTTT.

J is TRBJ1-1 and V is TRBV6-1, with D unclear. Germline values: CDR1 MNHNS, CDR2 SASEGT. V lost 2 bases and J lost 1, with 8 bases in between. This CDR3 contains 14 residues. The CDR3 DNA is TGTGCCAGCAGTGAACATATTAGGAACACTGAAGCTTTCTTT. Its protein product is CASSEHIRNTEAFF.

The V and J genes are TRBV4-1 and TRBJ1-5; the D is unclear. Germline V gene sequence: CDR1 MGHRA, CDR2 YSYEKL. CDR3 length: 17 residues. V dropped 0 bases and J dropped 4 bases, with 16 bases sitting between them. The CDR3 loop is CASSQEIATGRNQPQHF. In nucleotides, the CDR3 is TGCGCCAGCAGCCAAGAGATCGCGACGGGAAGGAATCAGCCCCAGCATTTT.

The chain joins TRBV28 to TRBJ1-1, with D unresolved. This CDR3 is built from 10 residues. Trimming took off 6 bases at V and 8 bases at J, with 7 bases between the two ends. The germline V gene has CDR1 MDHEN and CDR2 SYDVKM. DNA of the CDR3: TGTGCCAGCAGAAACTCCGAAGCTTTCTTT. It translates to CASRNSEAFF.

The V call is TRBV6-5, the J call TRBJ1-1; no clear D. The CDR3 contains 13 residues. Germline CDR1 reads MNHEY; CDR2 reads SVGAGI. V shed 5 bases and J shed 11 bases, with 18 bases lying between them. The CDR3 DNA reads TGTGCCAGCAGTCGCAATGATCCTTCCCCGGCTTTCTTT. Translated: CASSRNDPSPAFF.

This rearrangement joins TRBV5-1 to TRBJ2-3; D unclear. The germline CDR1 and CDR2 sequences are SGHRS and YFSETQ. CDR3 length: 16 residues. Trimming removed 4 bases from V and 4 bases from J, with 19 bases in between. The CDR3 loop reads CASSARQYLEPDTQYF. The CDR3 region has the DNA TGCGCCAGCAGCGCACGCCAATACCTGGAGCCAGATACGCAGTATTTT.

The chain joins TRBV28 to TRBJ2-1; no clear D gene. Deletions cut 6 bases from V and 7 bases from J, with 10 bases between. CDR3 length: 12 amino acids. The germline CDR1 and CDR2 sequences are MDHEN and SYDVKM. As DNA, the CDR3 is TGTGCCAGCAGGTCGGCCCGAAATGAGCAGTTCTTC. Translated: CASRSARNEQFF.